This is a list of T cell receptor beta chains from one sample in a study of blood T cell repertoires in COVID-19. Assay used: immunoSEQ multiplex PCR; TCRdb lists only in-frame clones, some missing. The sample lists approximately 240,000 clones, about 80% occurring once. The specimen sequenced was peripheral blood. Receptor source: a woman in her thirties who had recovered from COVID-19. Both conserved end residues are part of each CDR3. The order of the fields is J gene, D gene, V gene, clone size, CDR3 length, CDR3 protein, CDR3 DNA. The D gene is left open where the match is weak. Expanded clones are given a class, and other clones once, few, many or no size at all.

j_gene: TRBJ1-1; d_gene: .; v_gene: TRBV2; abundance: .; len: 14; CDR3aa: CARVGPKMHTEAFF; CDR3nt: TGTGCCAGGGTCGGTCCTAAGATGCACACTGAAGCTTTCTTT
j_gene: TRBJ2-7; d_gene: TRBD1; v_gene: TRBV10-1; abundance: .; len: 15; CDR3aa: CASSSPGQGRGEQYF; CDR3nt: TGCGCCAGCAGCAGTCCGGGACAGGGACGGGGCGAGCAGTACTTC
j_gene: TRBJ2-3; d_gene: TRBD2; v_gene: TRBV9; abundance: .; len: 18; CDR3aa: CASSVVGTSGSATDTQYF; CDR3nt: TGTGCCAGCAGCGTAGTGGGGACTAGCGGGAGTGCGACAGATACGCAGTATTTT
j_gene: TRBJ2-1; d_gene: .; v_gene: TRBV27; abundance: .; len: 12; CDR3aa: CASTSTGYEQFF; CDR3nt: TGTGCCAGCACCTCAACAGGCTATGAGCAGTTCTTC
j_gene: TRBJ1-1; d_gene: TRBD1; v_gene: TRBV29-1; abundance: .; len: 14; CDR3aa: CSVRQDRENTEAFF; CDR3nt: TGCAGCGTTCGCCAGGACAGGGAGAACACTGAAGCTTTCTTT
j_gene: TRBJ2-5; d_gene: .; v_gene: TRBV27; abundance: .; len: 14; CDR3aa: CASSLAKGGETQYF; CDR3nt: TGTGCCAGCAGTTTGGCCAAAGGAGGGGAGACCCAGTACTTC
j_gene: TRBJ2-1; d_gene: .; v_gene: TRBV5-4; abundance: .; len: 12; CDR3aa: CASSLGESEQFF; CDR3nt: TGTGCCAGCAGCTTAGGGGAAAGTGAGCAGTTCTTC
j_gene: TRBJ2-1; d_gene: TRBD2; v_gene: TRBV11-2; abundance: .; len: 18; CDR3aa: CASSFAGTSGTRENEQFF; CDR3nt: TGTGCCAGCAGCTTCGCCGGGACTAGCGGAACCCGAGAAAATGAGCAGTTCTTC
j_gene: TRBJ2-3; d_gene: TRBD1; v_gene: TRBV5-1; abundance: .; len: 14; CDR3aa: CASSLDRGKDTQYF; CDR3nt: TGCGCCAGCAGCTTGGACAGGGGAAAAGATACGCAGTATTTT
j_gene: TRBJ2-5; d_gene: TRBD2; v_gene: TRBV5-4; abundance: .; len: 14; CDR3aa: CASSPPPGGGTQYF; CDR3nt: TGTGCCAGCAGCCCGCCACCGGGGGGGGGCACCCAGTACTTC
j_gene: TRBJ2-7; d_gene: TRBD2; v_gene: TRBV27; abundance: .; len: 15; CDR3aa: CASSVGLAETYEQYF; CDR3nt: TGTGCCAGCAGTGTCGGGCTAGCGGAGACCTACGAGCAGTACTTC
j_gene: TRBJ2-7; d_gene: .; v_gene: TRBV9; abundance: .; len: 13; CDR3aa: CASSVGNSYEQYF; CDR3nt: TGTGCCAGCAGCGTAGGTAACTCCTACGAGCAGTACTTC
j_gene: TRBJ2-5; d_gene: .; v_gene: TRBV19; abundance: .; len: 16; CDR3aa: CASSSLPWEIGETQYF; CDR3nt: TGTGCCAGTAGCTCCCTCCCTTGGGAGATTGGGGAGACCCAGTACTTC
j_gene: TRBJ2-7; d_gene: .; v_gene: TRBV11-1; abundance: .; len: 14; CDR3aa: CASSSSRSRYEQYF; CDR3nt: TGTGCCAGCAGTTCGAGCCGATCACGCTACGAGCAGTACTTC
j_gene: TRBJ1-5; d_gene: TRBD1; v_gene: TRBV7-9; abundance: .; len: 19; CDR3aa: CASSLEAGTGPRYNQPQHF; CDR3nt: TGTGCCAGCAGCTTGGAGGCCGGGACAGGGCCTCGGTACAATCAGCCCCAGCATTTT
j_gene: TRBJ2-7; d_gene: TRBD2; v_gene: TRBV28; abundance: .; len: 16; CDR3aa: CASQSLAGGPIYEQYF; CDR3nt: TGTGCCAGCCAATCCTTAGCGGGAGGGCCTATCTACGAGCAGTACTTC
j_gene: TRBJ2-1; d_gene: TRBD2; v_gene: TRBV24-1; abundance: .; len: 14; CDR3aa: CATGDLAGSNEQFF; CDR3nt: TGTGCCACCGGGGATCTAGCGGGAAGTAATGAGCAGTTCTTC
j_gene: TRBJ2-1; d_gene: .; v_gene: TRBV18; abundance: .; len: 15; CDR3aa: CASSTGTLMYNEQFF; CDR3nt: TGTGCCAGCTCTACCGGGACTCTAATGTACAATGAGCAGTTCTTC
j_gene: TRBJ2-1; d_gene: TRBD2; v_gene: TRBV6-5; abundance: .; len: 15; CDR3aa: CASSSLAGAYNEQFF; CDR3nt: TGTGCCAGCAGTTCTCTAGCGGGGGCCTACAATGAGCAGTTCTTC
j_gene: TRBJ2-1; d_gene: .; v_gene: TRBV9; abundance: .; len: 16; CDR3aa: CASSVVSAGHYNEQFF; CDR3nt: TGTGCCAGCAGCGTAGTGTCAGCGGGACACTACAATGAGCAGTTCTTC
j_gene: TRBJ2-5; d_gene: TRBD2; v_gene: TRBV5-1; abundance: .; len: 14; CDR3aa: CASRRASGQETQYF; CDR3nt: TGCGCCAGCAGAAGGGCTAGCGGCCAAGAGACCCAGTACTTC
j_gene: TRBJ1-2; d_gene: .; v_gene: TRBV11-2; abundance: once; len: 15; CDR3aa: CASSLGPRANYGYTF; CDR3nt: TGTGCCAGCAGCTTAGGCCCCCGGGCTAACTATGGCTACACCTTC
j_gene: TRBJ2-1; d_gene: TRBD2; v_gene: TRBV4-2; abundance: once; len: 14; CDR3aa: CASSQDGTSGEQFF; CDR3nt: TGTGCCAGCAGCCAAGATGGGACTAGCGGTGAGCAGTTCTTC
j_gene: TRBJ2-1; d_gene: .; v_gene: TRBV19; abundance: .; len: 16; CDR3aa: CASSIDSGDSYNEQFF; CDR3nt: TGTGCCAGTAGCATAGATAGCGGAGACTCCTACAATGAGCAGTTCTTC
j_gene: TRBJ1-6; d_gene: TRBD1; v_gene: TRBV6-4; abundance: .; len: 15; CDR3aa: CASSPSGQGSSPLHF; CDR3nt: TGTGCCAGCAGCCCATCCGGACAGGGGAGCTCACCCCTCCACTTT
j_gene: TRBJ1-1; d_gene: .; v_gene: TRBV2; abundance: few; len: 12; CDR3aa: CASSEQNTEAFF; CDR3nt: TGTGCCAGCAGCGAGCAGAACACTGAAGCTTTCTTT
j_gene: TRBJ2-5; d_gene: .; v_gene: TRBV18; abundance: .; len: 17; CDR3aa: CASSPPSRSLYQETQYF; CDR3nt: TGTGCCAGCTCACCACCCTCCCGTTCCCTTTACCAAGAGACCCAGTACTTC
j_gene: TRBJ2-1; d_gene: TRBD2; v_gene: TRBV5-1; abundance: .; len: 14; CDR3aa: CASSLASGRYEQFF; CDR3nt: TGCGCCAGCAGCTTGGCTAGCGGGAGATATGAGCAGTTCTTC
j_gene: TRBJ2-1; d_gene: .; v_gene: TRBV21-1; abundance: .; len: 16; CDR3aa: CASSKDNGRALNEQFF; CDR3nt: TGTGCCAGCAGCAAAGACAACGGGAGGGCCCTCAATGAGCAGTTCTTC
j_gene: TRBJ2-4; d_gene: TRBD1; v_gene: TRBV15; abundance: once; len: 19; CDR3aa: CATSRGEKNLDRRKNIQYF; CDR3nt: TGTGCCACCAGCAGAGGCGAGAAGAATCTGGACAGGCGCAAAAACATTCAGTACTTC
j_gene: TRBJ1-3; d_gene: .; v_gene: TRBV29-1; abundance: .; len: 15; CDR3aa: CSARGRAKPGNTIYF; CDR3nt: TGCAGCGCCAGGGGAAGAGCTAAACCTGGAAACACCATATATTTT
j_gene: TRBJ2-6; d_gene: TRBD1; v_gene: TRBV7-3; abundance: .; len: 15; CDR3aa: CASSQRDRGPNVLTF; CDR3nt: TGTGCCAGCAGCCAAAGGGACAGGGGGCCCAACGTCCTGACTTTC
j_gene: TRBJ2-7; d_gene: .; v_gene: TRBV18; abundance: .; len: 14; CDR3aa: CASSPRDGSYEQYF; CDR3nt: TGTGCCAGCTCACCGCGGGACGGGTCCTACGAGCAGTACTTC
j_gene: TRBJ1-1; d_gene: TRBD1; v_gene: TRBV4-1; abundance: .; len: 19; CDR3aa: CASSHKRLQGAHVNTEAFF; CDR3nt: TGCGCCAGCAGCCATAAGAGGCTACAGGGGGCCCATGTGAACACTGAAGCTTTCTTT
j_gene: TRBJ2-2; d_gene: .; v_gene: TRBV19; abundance: .; len: 17; CDR3aa: CASSIGPRWRNTGELFF; CDR3nt: TGTGCCAGTAGTATAGGACCCAGGTGGCGAAACACCGGGGAGCTGTTTTTT
j_gene: TRBJ2-3; d_gene: TRBD1; v_gene: TRBV15; abundance: once; len: 14; CDR3aa: CATSGQGAADTQYF; CDR3nt: TGTGCCACCAGCGGACAGGGCGCAGCAGATACGCAGTATTTT
j_gene: TRBJ1-3; d_gene: TRBD1; v_gene: TRBV5-4; abundance: .; len: 17; CDR3aa: CASSLGQGRRSGNTIYF; CDR3nt: TGTGCCAGCAGCTTGGGACAGGGTAGGCGATCTGGAAACACCATATATTTT
j_gene: TRBJ2-1; d_gene: .; v_gene: TRBV4-1; abundance: once; len: 14; CDR3aa: CASSHGSAYNEQFF; CDR3nt: TGCGCCAGCAGCCACGGTAGCGCCTACAATGAGCAGTTCTTC
j_gene: TRBJ2-1; d_gene: TRBD1; v_gene: TRBV24-1; abundance: .; len: 16; CDR3aa: CATSDYTGGARNEQFF; CDR3nt: TGTGCCACCAGTGACTATACAGGGGGCGCGCGAAATGAGCAGTTCTTC
j_gene: TRBJ1-2; d_gene: TRBD1; v_gene: TRBV5-1; abundance: .; len: 13; CDR3aa: CASSAGQMDGYTF; CDR3nt: TGCGCCAGCAGCGCGGGACAGATGGATGGCTACACCTTC
j_gene: TRBJ2-2; d_gene: TRBD1; v_gene: TRBV19; abundance: .; len: 15; CDR3aa: CASSRQGSNTGELFF; CDR3nt: TGTGCCAGTAGTAGACAGGGATCGAACACCGGGGAGCTGTTTTTT
j_gene: TRBJ1-2; d_gene: .; v_gene: TRBV6-6; abundance: once; len: 10; CDR3aa: CASSSYGYTF; CDR3nt: TGTGCCAGCAGCAGTTATGGCTACACCTTC
j_gene: TRBJ2-3; d_gene: TRBD2; v_gene: TRBV13; abundance: .; len: 16; CDR3aa: CASSTRLAGATDTQYF; CDR3nt: TGTGCCAGCAGCACCCGACTAGCGGGAGCCACAGATACGCAGTATTTT
j_gene: TRBJ1-1; d_gene: .; v_gene: TRBV2; abundance: once; len: 12; CDR3aa: CASRADTTEAFF; CDR3nt: TGTGCCAGCAGGGCCGATACCACTGAAGCTTTCTTT
j_gene: TRBJ2-7; d_gene: .; v_gene: TRBV6-6; abundance: .; len: 13; CDR3aa: CASGGSLSYEQYF; CDR3nt: TGTGCCAGTGGGGGCAGTCTCTCCTACGAGCAGTACTTC
j_gene: TRBJ2-7; d_gene: .; v_gene: TRBV29-1; abundance: .; len: 14; CDR3aa: CSVVSGTAPYEQYF; CDR3nt: TGCAGCGTTGTGTCGGGGACTGCGCCCTACGAGCAGTACTTC
j_gene: TRBJ1-5; d_gene: .; v_gene: TRBV30; abundance: .; len: 14; CDR3aa: CAWSVGGGGEPQHF; CDR3nt: TGTGCCTGGAGTGTAGGGGGGGGAGGGGAGCCCCAGCATTTT
j_gene: TRBJ1-5; d_gene: .; v_gene: TRBV19; abundance: once; len: 12; CDR3aa: CASSIINQPQHF; CDR3nt: TGTGCCAGTAGTATCATCAATCAGCCCCAGCATTTT